These 9 T cell receptor beta chains were sequenced from one sample in a study of T cells expressing NK-cell markers. One entry per CDR3 protein, without DNA, is what TCRdb gives after re-calling the 5' RACE reads. The data show over 250,000 distinct CDR3 sequences, and the top ten clones hold around 4.2%. Specimen: blood T cells: a sorted CD56 or NKG2C T cell subset, CD4+ or CD8+ T cells, or bulk PBMC T cells (not recorded which). Receptors originate from a woman aged 18 to 69 in good health.

This chain uses TRBV29-1 with TRBJ1-4. Germline V gene data show CDR1 as SQVTM and CDR2 as ANQGSEA. The CDR3 contains 13 residues. The CDR3 loop reads CSAGRNVDEKLFF.

The CDR3 sequence is CASSPRGSSYNEQFF. The V call is TRBV5-1, the J call TRBJ2-1; the TCRdb D gene call, TRBD1, has no DNA to confirm it. The CDR3 totals 15 residues. Germline assignment: CDR1 SGHRS and CDR2 YFSETQ.

The V gene is TRBV12-3 or TRBV12-4, the J gene TRBJ1-6; TCRdb lists TRBD1, though no DNA is available to test this call. CDR3 length equals 13 residues. The CDR3 spells CASIGPPNSPLHF.

This chain links TRBV29-1 with TRBJ1-2; checking the TCRdb D call of TRBD1 is not possible without DNA. Germline V lookup: CDR1 SQVTM, CDR2 ANQGSEA. The CDR3 spans 16 residues. The CDR3 sequence is CSVVPRDRTPNYGYTF.

The CDR3 reads CASTGTSGSSEQYF. This chain links TRBV3-1 with TRBJ2-7; TCRdb's assignment of TRBD2 cannot be checked, as there is no DNA. The CDR3 contains 14 residues. The germline V gene encodes CDR1 LGHDT and CDR2 YNNKEL (reference sequence).

CDR3 sequence: CAKGLAGGNEQFF. The gene calls are TRBV7-9 and TRBJ2-1; TCRdb designates TRBD2, a call that cannot be tested without DNA. The CDR3 spans 13 residues. Germline loops: CDR1 SEHNR, CDR2 FQNEAQ (reference sequence). The full variable domain, rest sourced from reference TRBV7-9 and TRBJ2-1, is DTGVSQNPRHKITKRGQNVTFRCDPISEHNRLYWYRQTLGQGPEFLTYFQNEAQLEKSRLLSDRFSAERPKGSFSTLEIQRTEQGDSAMYLCAKGLAGGNEQFFGPGTRLTVL.

The chain couples TRBV6-5 to TRBJ2-3; with no DNA, the TCRdb D assignment of TRBD1 cannot be verified. The CDR3 is 14 residues long. The V gene's germline CDR1 is MNHEY and CDR2 SVGAGI. The CDR3 loop reads CASSSGPRRRPQYF.

J is TRBJ1-6 and V is TRBV20-1. The V gene's germline CDR1 is DFQATT and CDR2 SNEGSKA (reference sequence). The CDR3 is made up of 13 amino acids. Here the CDR3 reads CSALTTQNSPLHF.

The rearrangement uses TRBV5-1 and TRBJ2-7; TCRdb lists TRBD1, though no DNA is available to test this call. There are 14 residues in the CDR3. The germline V gene has CDR1 SGHRS and CDR2 YFSETQ. The CDR3 loop is CASSLGPTGDEQYF.